Below are 8 T cell receptor beta chains sequenced from a single sample in a study of blood T cell repertoires in COVID-19. The method was immunoSEQ multiplex PCR; TCRdb's version includes in-frame clones alone and lacks a portion of them. The sample consists of around 160,000 clones, roughly 89% of them appearing once. The sample taken for sequencing was peripheral blood. The source of these receptors is a woman in her seventies with COVID-19, enrolled during active disease.

This chain links TRBV12-3 or TRBV12-4 with TRBJ2-1, with a tentative D call TRBD2 (5 bases). The V and J ends lost 4 bases and 5 bases respectively, with 6 bases between them. The CDR3 extends over 12 amino acids. The CDR3, as DNA: TGTGCCAGCAGTTCCGGGGACAATGAGCAGTTCTTC. Its translation is CASSSGDNEQFF.

This chain uses TRBV7-8 with TRBJ2-5; D perhaps matches TRBD1 (5 bases). CDR3 length equals 14 residues. The germline V gene has CDR1 SGHVS and CDR2 FQNEAQ. The V and J ends lost 3 bases and 2 bases respectively, with 10 bases between them. The CDR3 reads CASSLRTNQETQYF. CDR3 in DNA: TGTGCCAGCAGCTTGCGGACAAATCAAGAGACCCAGTACTTC.

The chain joins TRBV11-2 to TRBJ2-3, with D tentatively TRBD2 (5 bases). The CDR3 is 16 amino acids. Trimming cost V 3 bases and J 3 bases, with 16 bases left between them. Germline V gene lookup returns CDR1 SGHAT and CDR2 FQNNGV. CDR3 nucleotide sequence: TGTGCCAGCAGCTTCCCCGGAGGCAGGTTAACAGATACGCAGTATTTT. Amino acids: CASSFPGGRLTDTQYF.

This clone was picked up a small number of times. The chain combines TRBV7-9 with TRBJ2-7; D may be TRBD1 (6 bases). The CDR3 loop spans 20 amino acids. In germline, CDR1 is SEHNR, CDR2 FQNEAQ (reference sequence). V was pared by 7 bases and J by 0 bases, with 31 bases between. CDR3 protein: CASTPLKGRGAGASSYEQYF. DNA for the CDR3: TGTGCCAGCACCCCCCTCAAGGGCAGGGGCGCTGGGGCCTCCTCCTACGAGCAGTACTTC.

This chain links TRBV11-2 with TRBJ2-7, with D unresolved. The CDR3 length is 12 residues. Trimming took off 1 base at V and 4 bases at J, with 5 bases between the two ends. CDR1 and CDR2 from the germline V gene are SGHAT and FQNNGV. This chain's CDR3 is CASSLGRYEQYF. DNA for the CDR3: TGTGCCAGCAGCTTAGGGAGATACGAGCAGTACTTC.

The V and J genes are TRBV4-1 and TRBJ2-3, with D unresolved. Germline V gene data show CDR1 as MGHRA and CDR2 as YSYEKL. The V end lost 0 bases, the J end lost 0 bases, and 7 bases lay between the germline ends. The CDR3 sequence is 15 residues long. For the CDR3, the DNA is TGCGCCAGCAGCCAAGACCTAACTAGCACAGATACGCAGTATTTT. It yields the protein CASSQDLTSTDTQYF.

This chain connects TRBV7-9 to TRBJ2-5; maybe TRBD2 (5 bases). The CDR3 has 13 amino acids. CDR1 SEHNR and CDR2 FQNEAQ come from the germline V gene (reference sequence). V was pared by 5 bases and J by 5 bases, with 12 bases between. The CDR3 DNA sequence: TGTGCCAGCAGCCCCCGGACTGGGGAGACCCAGTACTTC. It specifies CASSPRTGETQYF.

V usage is TRBV3-1 (or the pseudogene TRBV3-2) and J usage is TRBJ1-4; possibly TRBD1 for D (6 bases). CDR1 and CDR2 (germline): LGHDT, YNNKEL (reference sequence). Trimming stripped 5 bases from V and 3 bases from J, with 22 bases between. The CDR3 is 18 amino acids. The CDR3 here is CASSGWVDSLSANEKLFF. DNA for the CDR3: TGTGCCAGCAGCGGGTGGGTGGACAGCCTTTCAGCTAATGAAAAACTGTTTTTT.